The clone carrying this T cell receptor (beta chain) showed up many times. The sample is drawn from a study of early T cells in non-severe SARS-CoV-2 infection. As for the study in general: Sequencing of bulk RNA from unsorted whole blood was done, without chain pairing.

The CDR3 loop spans 14 amino acids. Germline V CDR1 and CDR2: SGHVS, FQNEAQ. The V end lost 4 bases, the J end lost 4 bases, and 13 bases lay between the germline ends. The TCR library protocol attached unique molecular identifiers to the individual cDNA molecules. Each CDR3 protein gets one entry after TCRdb re-called the 5' RACE reads with MiXCR. In the table there are 20,000 to 25,000 distinct CDR3 sequences, 4.7% of which are singletons. This sequence was found in an adult who was a healthcare worker with PCR-confirmed SARS-CoV-2 infection or an uninfected control (not recorded which). The J gene is TRBJ1-2, the V gene TRBV7-8; possible D gene TRBD1, 6 bases. Material: whole blood. In nucleotides, the CDR3 is TGTGCCAGCAGCTACCACGACAGGTCCTATGGCTACACCTTC. Translation gives CASSYHDRSYGYTF.